This TCR beta chain appears in the sequencing data of a study of T cell changes during pregnancy in multiple sclerosis. The CDR3 is 15 residues long. The germline gives CDR1 LNHNV, CDR2 YYDKDF (reference sequence). V was clipped by 5 bases and J by 3 bases, with 17 bases between them. The protocol was immunoSEQ multiplex PCR, while the TCRdb copy is restricted to in-frame clones and leaves out a portion. This sample has about 23,000 clones, with 65% to 90% found just once. This clone was picked up one time. The clonotype was recovered from a female donor in good health, enrolled as a control in a pregnancy study. The starting material was CD4+ T cells from peripheral blood mononuclear cells, obtained in the first trimester of pregnancy. This rearrangement joins TRBV15 to TRBJ2-7; D perhaps matches TRBD2 (5 bases). The CDR3 nucleotides read TGTGCCACCAGCTATTTAAGAGGGATGGACTACGAGCAGTACTTC. This sequence encodes CATSYLRGMDYEQYF.